A selection of T cell receptor beta chains follows, all from one sample in a study of T cell responses to AZD1222 COVID-19 vaccine. TCRdb's copy holds only in-frame clones and misses some; the assay was immunoSEQ multiplex PCR. The table records nearly 110,000 clones, 75% to 90% of them present only once. The sample here was peripheral blood, taken on day 0 of AZD1222 vaccination. All receptors derive from an adult in good health. Each CDR3 is given with its conserved first and last residue. The order of the fields is V gene, J gene, D gene, CDR3 length, clone size, CDR3 DNA, CDR3 protein. A D gene is named only where the DNA matches it firmly. The listing skips clone size in some rows; elsewhere it reads once, few, many or a size class.

TRBV5-1	TRBJ1-3	.	15	.	TGCGCCAGCACCCCAGGGGTAAGCTCTGGAAACACCATATATTTT	CASTPGVSSGNTIYF
TRBV19	TRBJ1-1	.	17	few	TGTGCCAGTAGTATTTTTATACAGCTTGACATGAACACTGAAGCTTTCTTT	CASSIFIQLDMNTEAFF
TRBV28	TRBJ1-2	TRBD1	14	.	TGTGCCAGCACGGTCGCGGGACAGGACTATGGCTACACCTTC	CASTVAGQDYGYTF
TRBV14	TRBJ2-5	TRBD2	15	.	TGTGCCAGCAGCTTGGCCGGGACTAGCCTAAAGACCCAGTACTTC	CASSLAGTSLKTQYF
TRBV2	TRBJ2-7	.	14	once	TGTGCCAGCAGAAAGTCGGGGGTTGCCTACGAGCAGTACTTC	CASRKSGVAYEQYF
TRBV7-8	TRBJ1-1	.	14	.	TGTGCCAGCAGCGCCCAAGGAGGGAACACTGAAGCTTTCTTT	CASSAQGGNTEAFF
TRBV6-1	TRBJ1-2	TRBD1	13	.	TGTGCCAGCAGTGAACAGACAGGGGAGGGCTACACCTTC	CASSEQTGEGYTF
TRBV20-1	TRBJ1-6	.	11	.	TGCAGTGCTAGACCCGATTCACCCCTCCACTTT	CSARPDSPLHF
TRBV27	TRBJ1-2	.	14	.	TGTGCCAGCAGTTCACCCGGGGGTTACTATGGCTACACCTTC	CASSSPGGYYGYTF
TRBV24-1	TRBJ2-3	.	13	.	TGTGCCACCAGTGATGGGGTGGAAGATACGCAGTATTTT	CATSDGVEDTQYF
TRBV28	TRBJ1-3	.	13	.	TGTGCCAGCAGTTGGGACTCTGGAAACACCATATATTTT	CASSWDSGNTIYF
TRBV6-5	TRBJ1-3	.	14	.	TGTGCCAGCAGGCCCCCGGGATCTGGAAACACCATATATTTT	CASRPPGSGNTIYF
TRBV28	TRBJ1-1	TRBD1	15	.	TGTGCCAGCAGTTTTGGGGACAGGCAGAACACTGAAGCTTTCTTT	CASSFGDRQNTEAFF
TRBV7-2	TRBJ2-3	.	14	.	TGTGCCAGCAGCTTGAATGGGAGGAGAGATACGCAGTATTTT	CASSLNGRRDTQYF
TRBV3-1/TRBV3-2	TRBJ1-4	.	15	once	TGTGCCAGCAGCCAAGGAGGGGTTCTTAATGAAAAACTGTTTTTT	CASSQGGVLNEKLFF
TRBV7-9	TRBJ2-6	TRBD1	18	.	TGTGCCAGCAGCCGTGACCCGGGACAGGGAACCGGGGCCAACGTCCTGACTTTC	CASSRDPGQGTGANVLTF
TRBV5-5	TRBJ2-2	.	13	.	TGTGCCAGCAGTCGGGGCTGGACCGGGGAGCTGTTTTTT	CASSRGWTGELFF
TRBV28	TRBJ2-5	.	16	once	TGTGCCAGCATACCAGGGGGGGCGAACCCGCAAGAGACCCAGTACTTC	CASIPGGANPQETQYF
TRBV5-4	TRBJ2-5	TRBD2	16	.	TGTGCCAGCAGCAAGGCGCTAGCGGGAGGGACGGAGACCCAGTACTTC	CASSKALAGGTETQYF
TRBV2	TRBJ1-1	.	11	.	TGTGCCAGTTCCTGGGGAGCTGAAGCTTTCTTT	CASSWGAEAFF
TRBV5-1	TRBJ2-7	TRBD1	15	few	TGCGCCAGCAGCCCCGCCGGGACAGGGGGGGGCGAGCAGTACTTC	CASSPAGTGGGEQYF
TRBV5-4	TRBJ2-7	TRBD2	15	.	TGTGCCAGCAGCTTGCCTAGCGGGAGTTCCTACGAGCAGTACTTC	CASSLPSGSSYEQYF
TRBV5-4	TRBJ1-4	.	13	once	TGTGCCAGCAGCCGGGACATGCGTGAAAAACTGTTTTTT	CASSRDMREKLFF
TRBV7-9	TRBJ1-5	.	12	once	TGTGCCAGCAGCCTCGCCGGGGAGCCCCAGCATTTT	CASSLAGEPQHF
TRBV12-3/TRBV12-4	TRBJ2-7	.	12	.	TGTGCCAGCAGGGACAGACCAGCCGAGCAGTACTTC	CASRDRPAEQYF
TRBV6-5	TRBJ1-5	.	14	.	TGTGCCAGCAGTTATGGGTATAGCAATCAGCCCCAGCATTTT	CASSYGYSNQPQHF
TRBV9	TRBJ2-7	.	14	.	TGTGCCAGCAGCGACCGGGACCAAACCTACGAGCAGTACTTC	CASSDRDQTYEQYF
TRBV3-1/TRBV3-2	TRBJ1-6	.	15	.	TGTGCCAGCAGTCTCGAAAGGGCGGCGAATTCACCCCTCCACTTT	CASSLERAANSPLHF